This entry concerns a single T cell receptor (beta chain). Its antigen is unidentified. The sample originates from a study of blood T cells in healthy people across ages. Germline V gene sequence: CDR1 SGHTA, CDR2 FQGNSA. The V end was cut by 5 bases, the J end by 5 bases, with 10 bases between. The CDR3 totals 13 residues. Primers used in a second PCR of about 7 to 11 cycles were a sample-barcoded 5' primer and a J-beta primer mix. Each TCR beta cDNA got a 12-nucleotide random molecular identifier. TCRdb redid the calling of the 5' RACE reads with MiXCR, one entry per CDR3 protein. The table includes almost 800,000 distinct CDR3 sequences, about 62% detected once. Study-wide findings and caveats: It was found that TCR beta diversity correlated strongly with the percentage of naive T cells. Leaving the PBMCs unsorted stopped any conclusive comparison of naive versus antigen-experienced cells.

The chain couples TRBV7-2 to TRBJ2-1; no clear D. This sequence originates from a man aged 25-45 years in good health. Sequencing used blood. The CDR3 is CASSPRGHNEQFF. The CDR3 DNA is TGTGCCAGCAGCCCGCGAGGCCACAATGAGCAGTTCTTC. The variable domain in full, with the rest retrieved from reference TRBV7-2 and TRBJ2-1, is GAGVSQSPSNKVTEKGKDVELRCDPISGHTALYWYRQSLGQGLEFLIYFQGNSAPDKSGLPSDRFSAERTGGSVSTLTIQRTQQEDSAVYLCASSPRGHNEQFFGPGTRLTVL.